A single sample gave rise to the 2 T cell receptor beta chains below, sequenced in a study of OX40 agonist ivuxolimab in advanced cancers. Using immunoSEQ multiplex PCR, the repertoire was profiled, and TCRdb retains in-frame clones only, with some absent. This sample has more than 70,000 clones, with approximately 88% found just once. Sequences were derived from CD4+ or CD8+ T cells sorted from blood, sampled in a trial of the OX40 agonist ivuxolimab. Receptors originate from an adult with an advanced solid tumor such as melanoma, head and neck, liver or kidney cancer.

V is TRBV5-1 and J is TRBJ1-6; 7 nucleotides line up with TRBD1. The germline CDR1 and CDR2 sequences are SGHRS and YFSETQ. Trimming cost V 2 bases and J 8 bases; bases outside gene matches: 7. The length of the CDR3 is 15 residues. The CDR3 here is CASSFQAGGDSPLHF. CDR3 DNA: TGCGCCAGCAGCTTCCAAGCAGGGGGGGATTCACCCCTCCACTTT.

CDR3 sequence (DNA): TGTGCCAGCAGGCCCCTGTCGAACACTGAAGCTTTCTTT. Translated, it gives CASRPLSNTEAFF. The V and J genes are TRBV27 and TRBJ1-1, with unresolved D. Germline CDR1 MNHEY, CDR2 SMNVEV (reference sequence). Trimming removed 6 bases from V and 1 base from J, with 9 bases in between. The CDR3 sequence is 13 residues long.